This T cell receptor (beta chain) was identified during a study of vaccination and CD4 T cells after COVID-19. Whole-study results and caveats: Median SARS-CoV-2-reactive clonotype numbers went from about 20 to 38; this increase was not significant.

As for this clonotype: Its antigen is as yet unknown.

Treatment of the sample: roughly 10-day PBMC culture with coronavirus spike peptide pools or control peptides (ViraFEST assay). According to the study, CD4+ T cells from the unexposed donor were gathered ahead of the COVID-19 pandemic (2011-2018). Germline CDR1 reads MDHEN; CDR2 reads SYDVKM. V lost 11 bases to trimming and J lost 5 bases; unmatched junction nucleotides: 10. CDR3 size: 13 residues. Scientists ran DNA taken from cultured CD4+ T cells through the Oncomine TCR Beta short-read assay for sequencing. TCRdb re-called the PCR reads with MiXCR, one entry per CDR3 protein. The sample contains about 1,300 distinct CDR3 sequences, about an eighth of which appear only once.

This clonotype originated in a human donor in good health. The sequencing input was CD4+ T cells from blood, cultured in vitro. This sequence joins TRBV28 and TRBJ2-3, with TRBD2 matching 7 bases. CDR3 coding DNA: TGTGCCGCCTCGGGCGGGGGAAAAGATACGCAGTATTTT. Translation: CAASGGGKDTQYF.